Described below is a single T cell receptor (beta chain) sequence and its context. What it recognizes is unknown. This sample stems from a study of T cell responses to AZD1222 COVID-19 vaccine. Study-wide results and caveats: After two AZD1222 doses, spike-specific TCR breadth and depth rose versus day 0. Researchers took repertoire samples only after the peak T cell response had come. Mapped onto spike, vaccine-associated CD4 TCRs spanned it and were dominant at 160-218 and 743-854. Most donors were white British, females outnumbered males, and clonal diversity was possibly underestimated.

V dropped 7 bases and J dropped 2; count of bases not matched to a gene: 8. Per the germline V gene, CDR1 is MNHEY and CDR2 is SVGAGI. The CDR3 length is 15 residues. Assay: immunoSEQ multiplex PCR; the TCRdb copy retains only in-frame clones and omits some. The sample includes around 120,000 clones, 92% of them seen just once. The sequenced sample was peripheral blood, obtained on day 0 of AZD1222 vaccination. This TCR was sampled from an adult in good health. The chain has TRBV6-5 and TRBJ2-1, with 7 bases that match TRBD2. CDR3 sequence: CASTVSSGTYNEQFF. CDR3 bases: TGTGCCAGCACGGTTTCAAGCGGGACCTACAATGAGCAGTTCTTC.